This T cell receptor (beta chain) was profiled in a study of T cells in Graves' hyperthyroidism and ophthalmopathy. RNA transcripts gave rise to amplified TCR beta CDR3 regions. During a first-round RT-PCR of the TCR CDR3, the HTBI primer set was used. TCRdb itself ran the multiplex PCR reads through MiXCR, one entry per CDR3 protein. The data hold hundreds of thousands of distinct CDR3 sequences, with less than 45% observed a single time. Trimming took 0 bases from V and 5 from J; bases not matched to a gene: 11. Germline loops: CDR1 SGDLS, CDR2 YYNGEE. This CDR3 is 19 amino acids long. Worth noting for this clonotype: Its antigen is currently unknown.

Findings and caveats of the study: Model output signaled ophthalmopathy a median around 5.9 months ahead of onset. Stable hyperthyroidism was separated from ophthalmopathy by a model based on 13 V-J features. Most clonotypes that expanded in the thyroid above 0.001 also showed up in blood.

The sequencing sample was made of peripheral blood or thyroid tissue (not recorded which). The sequence was obtained from an adult man with Graves' disease, either hyperthyroidism or ophthalmopathy (not recorded which). The gene calls are TRBV9 and TRBJ2-2; 12 positions match TRBD2. The CDR3 loop is CASSVAPSGRALGTGELFF. The CDR3 DNA sequence: TGTGCCAGCAGCGTAGCTCCTAGCGGGAGGGCCCTCGGAACCGGGGAGCTGTTTTTT.